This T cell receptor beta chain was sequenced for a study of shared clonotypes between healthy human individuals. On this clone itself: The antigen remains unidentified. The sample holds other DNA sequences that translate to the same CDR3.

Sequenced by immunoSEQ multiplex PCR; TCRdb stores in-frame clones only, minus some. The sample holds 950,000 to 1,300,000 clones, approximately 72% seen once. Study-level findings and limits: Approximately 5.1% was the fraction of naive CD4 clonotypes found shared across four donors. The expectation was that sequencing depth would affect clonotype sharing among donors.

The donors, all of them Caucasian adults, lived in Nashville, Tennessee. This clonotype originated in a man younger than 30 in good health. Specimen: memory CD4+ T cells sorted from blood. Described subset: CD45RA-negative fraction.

CDR3 DNA: TGTGCCAGCAGCGTAGGGGATAGCAATCAGCCCCAGCATTTT. Its translation: CASSVGDSNQPQHF. The genes are TRBV9 and TRBJ1-5; D ambiguous. The CDR3 is 14 residues long. Germline CDR1 SGDLS, CDR2 YYNGEE. Trimming took 0 bases from V and 0 from J, leaving 4 bases between them.